A few counts support the clone carrying this T cell receptor (beta chain). The antigen is not known. Germline assignment: CDR1 SGHRS and CDR2 YFSETQ. V lost 4 bases and J lost 3; bases outside the gene matches: 7. This CDR3 comprises 14 residues. This table comes from immunoSEQ multiplex PCR, and its TCRdb copy is limited to in-frame clones, with some not included. The data show 250,000 to 350,000 clones, with roughly three quarters seen just once and about 5% held by the top ten. The data are from a study of cytotoxic CD8 clonotypes in ibrutinib-treated CLL. Study context: Response sampling occurred after a median roughly 11 months of treatment (range 6 to 36).

Whole-study results and caveats: Public clonotypes (which were uncommon) either contracted or remained stable on treatment. Sample timing was unmatched between remission and later-progressing patients; lymph nodes unstudied.

The input for sequencing was PBMCs, taken at disease progression, from a patient treated with ibrutinib. This receptor was identified in a human donor with chronic lymphocytic leukemia. The V gene is TRBV5-1, the J gene TRBJ2-7, with TRBD2 matching over 7 bases. The CDR3 is CASSLRGGVYEQYF. The CDR3 DNA reads as TGCGCCAGCAGCCTCCGTGGGGGGGTCTACGAGCAGTACTTC.